The rows below give T cell receptor beta chains drawn from one sample of a study of blood T cell repertoires in COVID-19. Some clones are missing from TCRdb's copy, which holds only in-frame ones; the method was immunoSEQ multiplex PCR. The sample contains tens of thousands of clones, 80% to 95% of which appear only once. Input material: peripheral blood. The receptors were gathered from a woman older than 75 with acute or convalescent COVID-19. The CDR3 runs from the conserved cysteine through the conserved F or W. Each record gives: clone size, D gene, V gene, J gene, CDR3 DNA, CDR3 protein. The D gene is left open where the match is weak. The size of a clone is reported for some rows only, either as once, few or many, or as a class for expanded clones.

>-|TRBD1|TRBV10-3|TRBJ2-7
TGTGCCATCAGTGAGTCTCGGACAGGGATACCCTACGAGCAGTACTTC
CAISESRTGIPYEQYF
>-|-|TRBV6-5|TRBJ2-7
TGTGCCACCCTGAGTGCCTTGGACAGCTACGAGCAGTACTTC
CATLSALDSYEQYF
>-|TRBD2|TRBV19|TRBJ2-7
TGTGCCAGTAGTGCGACTAGCGGGAGGTTCTACGAGCAGTACTTC
CASSATSGRFYEQYF
>-|TRBD2|TRBV18|TRBJ2-1
TGTGCCAGCTCACCACTTCTAGCGGGGAATGTCTACAATGAGCAGTTCTTC
CASSPLLAGNVYNEQFF
>-|TRBD2|TRBV28|TRBJ2-1
TGTGCCAGCAGTTTTCTACTGACCCTAGCGGGAGGGCCGGGCGTTGAGCAGTTCTTC
CASSFLLTLAGGPGVEQFF
>-|-|TRBV12-3/TRBV12-4|TRBJ2-3
TGTGCCAGCAGTTTAGTGGGGCACGAAGATAAGTATTTT
CASSLVGHEDKYF
>-|TRBD2|TRBV4-1|TRBJ2-1
TGCGCCAGCAGCCCTCGACTAGCGGGGGGTAAGTTTGAGCAGTTCTTC
CASSPRLAGGKFEQFF
>few|-|TRBV2|TRBJ2-1
TGTGCCAGCAGCCGGGAGTTCTACAATGAGCAGTTCTTC
CASSREFYNEQFF
>-|TRBD2|TRBV18|TRBJ2-3
TGTGCCAGCTCACCCGGGACTAGCGGCACAGATACGCAGTATTTT
CASSPGTSGTDTQYF
>-|-|TRBV10-3|TRBJ1-1
TGTGCCATCAGTGAACAGGGATACCTTGAAGCTTTCTTT
CAISEQGYLEAFF
>-|TRBD2|TRBV28|TRBJ2-1
TGTGCCAGCAGTCTGCGACTAGCGGGGGTGGGTGAGCAGTTCTTC
CASSLRLAGVGEQFF
>-|TRBD1|TRBV6-5|TRBJ2-7
TGTGCCAGCAGCCACGCCGGGACAGCCATCCTAAAGCAGTACTTC
CASSHAGTAILKQYF
>-|TRBD1|TRBV7-9|TRBJ1-5
TGTGCCAGCAGCTCGGACCGGGACAGGGTCAATCAGCCCCAGCATTTT
CASSSDRDRVNQPQHF
>-|-|TRBV5-1|TRBJ2-2
TGCGCCAGCAGCTTGGAGCGCGCGAACACCGGGGAGCTGTTTTTT
CASSLERANTGELFF
>-|-|TRBV2|TRBJ1-1
TGTGCCAGCAGTCATGCCGGGAAAACTGAAGCTTTCTTT
CASSHAGKTEAFF